Presented here are 23 T cell receptor beta chains from one specimen sequenced in a study of blood T cell repertoires in COVID-19. Repertoires were generated with immunoSEQ multiplex PCR, while TCRdb's copy carries only in-frame clones and drops some. Counted here are over 200,000 clones, around nine tenths occurring once; the ten biggest clones make up roughly 2.5%. The source material was peripheral blood. These receptors originate from a woman aged 55-70 years with acute or convalescent COVID-19.

This chain links TRBV11-3 with TRBJ2-1; the D gene is possibly TRBD2 (6 bases). Germline V gives CDR1 SGHNT, CDR2 YENEEA. The CDR3 is made up of 17 amino acids. V dropped 5 bases and J dropped 0 bases, with 17 bases sitting between them. The DNA for the CDR3 is TGTGCCAGCAGCATCGGTTCGGGACTCCCCTCCTACAATGAGCAGTTCTTC. Translating gives CASSIGSGLPSYNEQFF.

This chain joins TRBV7-6 and TRBJ1-1, with TRBD1 matching over 8 bases. Trimming at V came to 3 bases and at J to 5 bases, leaving 2 bases not matched to a gene. Germline V CDR1 and CDR2: SGHVS, FNYEAQ. This CDR3 region has 13 residues. CDR3 bases: TGTGCCAGCAGCTTGGACAGGGTAACTGAAGCTTTCTTT. Translating gives CASSLDRVTEAFF.

This clone occurred once. The rearrangement links TRBV19 to TRBJ1-2, with 7 bases matching TRBD1. Trimming took 7 bases from V and 4 from J; bases not matched to a gene: 9. The CDR3 loop spans 14 amino acids. Germline V CDR1 and CDR2: LNHDA, SQIVND (reference sequence). The CDR3 loop reads CASTSSGTVYGYTF. The CDR3 DNA reads TGTGCCAGTACCTCCTCCGGGACAGTCTATGGCTACACCTTC. Full variable domain (outside the CDR3, taken from reference TRBV19 and TRBJ1-2): DGGITQSPKYLFRKEGQNVTLSCEQNLNHDAMYWYRQDPGQGLRLIYYSQIVNDFQKGDIAEGYSVSREKKESFPLTVTSAQKNPTAFYLCASTSSGTVYGYTFGSGTRLTVV.

V gene TRBV6-4 combines with J gene TRBJ1-2; the D is unclear. V lost 4 bases and J lost 2, with 8 bases in between. Germline assignment: CDR1 MRHNA and CDR2 SNTAGT. This CDR3 comprises 13 residues. CDR3: CASSVSQNYGYTF. CDR3 bases: TGTGCCAGCAGTGTTAGCCAAAACTATGGCTACACCTTC.

The chain uses TRBV30 and TRBJ2-7; D is unclear. The CDR3 contains 12 residues. V was pared by 4 bases and J by 6 bases, with 13 bases between. Looked up from germline, CDR1 is GTSNPN and CDR2 is SVGIG (reference sequence). DNA for the CDR3: TGTGCCTGGAAAAAACGAGTTGCCGAGCAGTACTTC. It codes for CAWKKRVAEQYF.

V gene TRBV11-2 combines with J gene TRBJ2-1; 7 bases line up with TRBD1. This CDR3 is 12 amino acids long. The junction had 3 bases not matched to a gene; V was cut back by 3 bases and J by 10 bases. Germline CDR1 is SGHAT and CDR2 is FQNNGV. In DNA form, the CDR3 reads TGTGCCAGCAGCTTTGACAGGGACGAGCAGTTCTTC. Its translation is CASSFDRDEQFF.

This rearrangement joins TRBV6-1 to TRBJ1-1; D remains unclear. The V end lost 3 bases, the J end lost 8 bases, and 10 bases lay between the germline ends. The V gene's germline CDR1 is MNHNS and CDR2 SASEGT. This CDR3 region has 12 residues. The CDR3 sequence is CASSDNGSEAFF. The CDR3 DNA reads TGTGCCAGCAGTGACAACGGTTCCGAAGCTTTCTTT.

There are a few counts of this clone. The genes are TRBV10-3 and TRBJ1-1; 11 nucleotides match TRBD1. V lost 6 bases, J lost 1 base, and 7 bases stayed unmatched. Germline loops: CDR1 ENHRY, CDR2 SYGVKD. The CDR3 is 16 residues long. The CDR3 loop reads CAIRIGQGAGNTEAFF. CDR3 in DNA: TGTGCCATCAGGATAGGACAGGGGGCGGGGAACACTGAAGCTTTCTTT.

The chain carries TRBV5-8 and TRBJ1-2; 10 bases fit TRBD1. The CDR3 has 14 amino acids. CDR1 SGHTS and CDR2 YDEGEE come from the germline V gene. The V gene end was trimmed by 5 bases and the J gene end by 5 bases; junction bases not matched to a gene: 6. CDR3 sequence reads: CASSFGTGVYGYTF. DNA of the CDR3: TGTGCCAGCAGTTTCGGGACAGGGGTGTATGGCTACACCTTC.

The chain uses TRBV29-1 and TRBJ2-5, with D possibly being TRBD2 (6 bases). Germline values: CDR1 SQVTM, CDR2 ANQGSEA. This CDR3 has 13 residues. V lost 4 bases to trimming and J lost 3 bases, with 12 bases between them. For the CDR3, the DNA is TGCAGCGTTGTTGCCGGGGGTGAAGAGACCCAGTACTTC. This codes for CSVVAGGEETQYF.

The rearrangement joins TRBV5-1 to TRBJ2-5; 8 bases fit TRBD1. With 3 bases clipped from V and 4 bases from J, the junction kept 5 bases outside the gene matches. Germline lookup yields CDR1 SGHRS and CDR2 YFSETQ. The length of the CDR3 is 14 residues. CDR3 sequence: CASSSGQVRETQYF. Here the CDR3 DNA reads TGCGCCAGCAGCTCGGGACAGGTGAGAGAGACCCAGTACTTC.

The chain employs TRBV11-3 and TRBJ2-1; TRBD2 matches at 11 bases. The CDR3 spans 19 residues. CDR1 SGHNT and CDR2 YENEEA come from the germline V gene. With V trimmed by 5 bases and J by 2 bases, 14 bases remained unmatched. The CDR3 loop is CASSVWGTSGKGPYNEQFF. The CDR3 bases are TGTGCCAGCAGCGTATGGGGGACTAGCGGCAAGGGGCCCTACAATGAGCAGTTCTTC.

This chain uses TRBV5-1 with TRBJ2-5; 8 bases agree with TRBD1. The CDR3 extends over 15 amino acids. Losses at the gene ends were 4 bases for V and 0 bases for J; bases not matched to a gene: 5. Germline V CDR1 and CDR2: SGHRS, YFSETQ. The CDR3: CASSMGDRYQETQYF. CDR3 nucleotide sequence: TGCGCCAGCAGCATGGGGGACAGGTACCAAGAGACCCAGTACTTC.

The rearrangement joins TRBV18 to TRBJ1-5, with TRBD1 matching 10 bases. J lost 1 base, V lost 6 bases, and 3 bases had no gene match. In germline, CDR1 is KGHSH, CDR2 LQKENI. There are 15 residues in the CDR3. CDR3 coding DNA: TGTGCCAGCTCGACAGGGGGCGGCAGCAATCAGCCCCAGCATTTT. As protein: CASSTGGGSNQPQHF.

The chain couples TRBV28 to TRBJ1-1; D remains unclear. The CDR3 has 14 residues. V lost 2 bases and J lost 1, with 8 bases in between. The germline gives CDR1 MDHEN, CDR2 SYDVKM. The CDR3 nucleotides are TGTGCCAGCAGTTTACTAGCGGAGAACACTGAAGCTTTCTTT. Amino acids: CASSLLAENTEAFF.

The J gene is TRBJ1-1, the V gene TRBV15; 11 bases match TRBD1. The CDR3 runs to 17 residues. Germline V gene lookup returns CDR1 LNHNV and CDR2 YYDKDF (reference sequence). V was clipped by 5 bases and J by 0 bases; unmatched bases: 8. CDR3 sequence: CATSSRDRGFMNTEAFF. CDR3 in DNA: TGTGCCACCAGCTCCCGGGACAGGGGGTTCATGAACACTGAAGCTTTCTTT.

This clone was observed a single time. The rearrangement links TRBV10-3 to TRBJ2-6; TRBD2 agrees at 8 bases. CDR1 and CDR2 (germline): ENHRY, SYGVKD. The CDR3 is 17 residues long. V shed 4 bases and J 3 bases; nucleotides not matched to a gene: 8. CDR3 DNA: TGTGCCATCAGTGGGCACAGCGGGAGTAGTGGGGCCAACGTCCTGACTTTC. This translates into CAISGHSGSSGANVLTF.

The rearrangement joins TRBV30 to TRBJ2-3, with 9 nucleotides matching TRBD2. Germline CDR1 is GTSNPN and CDR2 is SVGIG (reference sequence). J was trimmed by 4 bases and V by 1 base; bases with no gene match: 9. The CDR3 covers 16 residues. The CDR3 loop is CAWSGLAGVGSDTQYF. For the CDR3, the DNA is TGTGCCTGGAGTGGTTTAGCGGGAGTAGGGTCAGATACGCAGTATTTT.

The chain couples TRBV28 to TRBJ2-7, with 8 positions matching TRBD2. The CDR3 contains 17 residues. Unmatched junction bases numbered 16, after V lost 8 bases and J lost 1 base. Germline assignment: CDR1 MDHEN and CDR2 SYDVKM. The CDR3 is CASLSGGASARSYEQYF. The CDR3 nucleotides read TGTGCCAGCTTGTCGGGGGGGGCTAGCGCTAGATCCTACGAGCAGTACTTC.

The chain links TRBV5-1 to TRBJ2-3, with 14 bases fitting TRBD2. J lost 4 bases, V lost 4 bases, and 11 bases had no gene match. The germline V gene has CDR1 SGHRS and CDR2 YFSETQ. CDR3 length: 18 amino acids. CDR3 loop: CASSVTGTSGGSSDTQYF. The CDR3 DNA follows: TGCGCCAGCAGCGTTACCGGGACTAGCGGGGGTTCATCAGATACGCAGTATTTT.

The J gene is TRBJ2-3, the V gene TRBV11-2; possibly TRBD2 for D (7 bases). Per germline, CDR1 SGHAT and CDR2 FQNNGV. This CDR3 region has 16 residues. Between the trimmed V and J ends, which lost 3 bases and 1 base, there was a span of 14 bases. CDR3 DNA sequence: TGTGCCAGCAGCTTGGGCGGGGGCCGGGGCACAGATACGCAGTATTTT. As protein: CASSLGGGRGTDTQYF.

The chain links TRBV5-4 to TRBJ2-3; the match to TRBD2 covers 7 bases. V was clipped by 0 bases and J by 0 bases; unmatched bases: 4. CDR3 length: 16 amino acids. The germline V gene has CDR1 SGHNT and CDR2 YYREEE (reference sequence). CDR3 loop: CASSLDASGSTDTQYF. Written as DNA, the CDR3 is TGTGCCAGCAGCTTGGACGCTAGCGGCAGCACAGATACGCAGTATTTT.

The chain joins TRBV28 to TRBJ1-1; D is undetermined. The germline gives CDR1 MDHEN, CDR2 SYDVKM. V was pared by 3 bases and J by 0 bases, with 14 bases between. The CDR3 sequence is 16 residues long. Written as DNA, the CDR3 is TGTGCCAGCAGTTTGGCCGGACTGACCCTGAACACTGAAGCTTTCTTT. Its protein product is CASSLAGLTLNTEAFF.